Below, 3 T cell receptor beta chains from the same sample are listed, as sequenced in a study of T cell changes during pregnancy in multiple sclerosis. Produced via immunoSEQ multiplex PCR; TCRdb's table is partial and in-frame only. The table includes 70,000 to 75,000 clones, about 92% detected once. The source was peripheral blood, collected before pregnancy. Receptor source: a female donor with multiple sclerosis, enrolled in a pregnancy study.

V gene TRBV19 combines with J gene TRBJ2-1; TRBD2 agrees at 10 bases. The germline gives CDR1 LNHDA, CDR2 SQIVND (reference sequence). The CDR3 has 17 residues. Trimming at V came to 0 bases and at J to 5 bases, leaving 7 bases not matched to a gene. The CDR3 DNA reads as TGTGCCAGTAGTATAGATTTAGGGACTAGCGTCGACAATGAGCAGTTCTTC. Translated, it gives CASSIDLGTSVDNEQFF. Supplemented by reference TRBV19 and TRBJ2-1, the full variable domain reads DGGITQSPKYLFRKEGQNVTLSCEQNLNHDAMYWYRQDPGQGLRLIYYSQIVNDFQKGDIAEGYSVSREKKESFPLTVTSAQKNPTAFYLCASSIDLGTSVDNEQFFGPGTRLTVL.

This chain uses TRBV6-5 with TRBJ1-5; D call uncertain. Germline assignment: CDR1 MNHEY and CDR2 SVGAGI. The CDR3 length is 14 residues. Trimming took 6 bases from V and 4 from J, leaving 13 bases between them. The CDR3 here is CASSPTGENQPQHF. In DNA form, the CDR3 reads TGTGCCAGCAGCCCAACCGGGGAAAATCAGCCCCAGCATTTT.

The chain recombines TRBV29-1 with TRBJ2-5; 9 positions agree with TRBD1. Trimming took 8 bases from V and 5 from J; bases not matched to a gene: 15. CDR3 length: 15 residues. Germline V gene lookup returns CDR1 SQVTM and CDR2 ANQGSEA. This CDR3 reads CSTHDPTGGRETQYF. The CDR3 nucleotides read TGCAGCACCCATGACCCAACAGGGGGCAGGGAGACCCAGTACTTC.